This TCR beta chain was captured in a study of metastatic and nonmetastatic thyroid tumors. Not a single patient had been given any form of treatment at any point before undergoing thyroid surgery. TCRdb re-processed the PCR reads through MiXCR. Here the sample spans about 16,000 clones, about 35% being singletons. Judged by abundance, this clone is medium-sized. Sequencing used tumor tissue. This clonotype was obtained from a female donor with papillary thyroid cancer or a benign thyroid nodule (not recorded which). Some clones in this sample may be carry-over from other donors' samples.

The CDR3 sequence: CASSKKGGTGELFF. In DNA, the CDR3 is TGTGCCAGTAGTAAGAAAGGGGGCACCGGGGAGCTGTTTTTT. The chain links TRBV19 to TRBJ2-2, with D possibly TRBD1 on 6 matching bases. This CDR3 is 14 amino acids long. The germline V gene encodes CDR1 LNHDA and CDR2 SQIVND (reference sequence). The germline V and J ends were trimmed by 4 bases and 4 bases, with 10 bases remaining between them.